These 21 T cell receptor beta chains were all obtained from the same sample, sequenced in a study of TET2 disruption in CD19-targeted CAR T cells. Data came from immunoSEQ multiplex PCR; TCRdb stores just in-frame clones and leaves some out. The ten most abundant clones cover under 2.5% of a sample with about 25,000 clones. Described treatment: autologous CTL019 cells: CD19 CAR with 4-1BB and CD3 zeta domains. These receptors have no identified antigens. The sample consisted of CD8- CAR+ T cells sorted from cultured blood T cells, taken for CD19 CAR T cell therapy. This sample's subset: CD8-negative CAR-positive T cells from the infusion product. These TCRs come from a man between 65 and 80 years old with chronic lymphocytic leukemia.

The CDR3 loop is CASSPGTNHDYTF. Partial CDR3 DNA: TGTGCCAGCAGCCCCGGGACTAACCATGAC. The rearrangement links TRBV7-3 to TRBJ1-2; perhaps TRBD1 as D (5 bases). The CDR3 goes on 3 residues after the read ends, and that part is filled in from the germline J gene. The CDR3 consists of 13 residues. The V gene's germline CDR1 is SGHTA and CDR2 FQGTGA.

For this clone: The CDR3 is cut off 3 residues early in the read; its end comes from the germline J gene. The chain carries TRBV5-1 and TRBJ2-7; 12 bases are a match to TRBD2. Germline V lookup: CDR1 SGHRS, CDR2 YFSETQ. The CDR3 is made up of 15 amino acids. V shed 0 bases, J shed 6 bases, and the junction held 4 bases outside the gene matches. Partial CDR3 DNA: TGCGCCAGCAGCTTGGAAGCTAGCGGGGGGGCCGAG. It encodes CASSLEASGGAE. The full CDR3 sequence reads CASSLEASGGAEQYF. The whole variable domain, filled in from reference TRBV5-1 and TRBJ2-7, reads KAGVTQTPRYLIKTRGQQVTLSCSPISGHRSVSWYQQTPGQGLQFLFEYFSETQRNKGNFPGRFSGRQFSNSRSEMNVSTLELGDSALYLCASSLEASGGAEQYFGPGTRLTVT.

In regard to this clone: The sequence runs out 3 residues before the end of the CDR3; the remainder is reconstructed from the germline J gene. This rearrangement joins TRBV6-1 to TRBJ2-7; 7 positions match TRBD1. V was clipped by 2 bases and J by 2 bases; unmatched bases: 6. The length of the CDR3 is 15 residues. CDR1 and CDR2 (germline): MNHNS, SASEGT. The CDR3 DNA, read in part, is TGTGCCAGCAGTGAACAGGGGACAGTTACCTACGAG. Translated: CASSEQGTVTYE. The full CDR3 reads CASSEQGTVTYEQYF.

In regard to this clone: With the read ending 3 residues before the CDR3 end, the germline J gene is used to fill in that end. V gene TRBV29-1 combines with J gene TRBJ2-1; 14 bases line up with TRBD2. V lost 4 bases and J lost 6; bases outside the gene matches: 11. Germline assignment: CDR1 SQVTM and CDR2 ANQGSEA. The CDR3 loop spans 17 amino acids. The CDR3 DNA, read in part, is TGCAGCGTTGTCCTACCCCGGGGACTAGCGGGGGTCAATGAG. As protein: CSVVLPRGLAGVNE. Given in full, the CDR3 is CSVVLPRGLAGVNEQFF.

A remark on this clone: The DNA ends 3 residues before the CDR3 does, and the rest of the CDR3 is filled in from the germline J gene. The chain links TRBV7-8 to TRBJ1-1, with TRBD1 identical over 8 bases. Germline V lookup: CDR1 SGHVS, CDR2 FQNEAQ. The CDR3 contains 17 residues. CDR3 sequence: CASSPSTQGTGSYEAFF. The CDR3 DNA, read in part, is TGTGCCAGCAGCCCCTCCACACAGGGGACAGGCTCCTACGAG.

As concerns this clone: The CDR3 is cut off 3 residues early in the read; its end comes from the germline J gene. The chain links TRBV7-7 to TRBJ2-1, with TRBD1 as a possible D gene (5 bases). The germline V gene has CDR1 SSHAT and CDR2 FNYEAQ (reference sequence). Trimming removed 1 base from V and 8 bases from J, with 15 bases in between. This CDR3 comprises 15 residues. The chain's CDR3 is CASSLGTYLTDEQFF. The DNA read from the CDR3 is TGTGCCAGCAGCTTAGGGACCTACCTGACAGATGAG.

Of note for this clone: With the read ending 3 residues before the CDR3 end, the germline J gene is used to fill in that end. The genes are TRBV29-1 and TRBJ2-1, with 7 bases that match TRBD2. The CDR3 covers 14 residues. Germline V lookup: CDR1 SQVTM, CDR2 ANQGSEA. V lost 6 bases, J lost 6 bases, and 11 bases stayed unmatched. CDR3 bases read: TGCAGCGTCCCCGGACTAGGAATGGCCAATGAG. Protein sequence: CSVPGLGMANE. From start to end, the CDR3 is CSVPGLGMANEQFF.

Details on this clone: From the germline J gene comes the end of the CDR3, since the read stops 3 residues before it. The genes are TRBV19 and TRBJ1-5; unclear D gene. Trimming cost V 10 bases and J 4 bases, with 17 bases left between them. Germline V gene sequence: CDR1 LNHDA, CDR2 SQIVND (reference sequence). The CDR3 is 14 residues long. The CDR3 here is CATSGAVLNQPQHF. The CDR3 bases that were read are TGTGCCACCTCAGGAGCGGTTTTAAATCAGCCC.

Details on this clone: The CDR3 end is not reached by the read, which stops 3 residues before it; the germline J gene fills it in. The chain joins TRBV5-1 to TRBJ2-7; TRBD1 agrees at 7 bases. Germline loops: CDR1 SGHRS, CDR2 YFSETQ. This CDR3 is built from 14 residues. The J segment lost 2 bases and the V segment lost 3 bases, leaving 5 bases of the junction unmatched. The CDR3 sequence: CASSSGQPPYEQYF. The CDR3 bases that were read are TGCGCCAGCAGCTCGGGACAGCCACCCTACGAG.

On this clone: The read terminates 3 residues before the CDR3 end, so the remaining end is supplied by the germline J gene. The chain uses TRBV18 and TRBJ1-2; no clear D gene. The CDR3 spans 15 residues. Germline V gene sequence: CDR1 KGHSH, CDR2 LQKENI. The ends were cut back, 3 bases at V and 4 bases at J, with 15 bases in the middle. CDR3 bases read: TGTGCCAGCTCACCGAATGACGTCGGCGGCTATGGC. Its translation is CASSPNDVGGYG. In full, the CDR3 is CASSPNDVGGYGYTF.

As for this clone: The germline gene is not matched at one end of the junction; a read error may be the cause. The read gets to within 3 residues of the CDR3 end, and the germline J gene fills in the rest. The chain carries TRBV19 and TRBJ2-4, with 7 bases fitting TRBD1. Germline CDR1 LNHDA, CDR2 SQIVND (reference sequence). The length of the CDR3 is 12 residues. The part of the CDR3 DNA that was read is TGTGCCGGTAGTCCCGGGACAGTTGGT. This encodes CAGSPGTVG. The CDR3 reads in full as CAGSPGTVGQYF.

To note about this clone: Read data end 3 residues before the CDR3 end; the end is taken from the germline J gene. J is TRBJ1-2 and V is TRBV5-6, with D tentatively TRBD1 (5 bases). This CDR3 is 14 amino acids long. In germline, CDR1 is SGHDT, CDR2 YYEEEE. The part of the CDR3 DNA that was read is TGTGCCAGCAGCTTACTTAGCGGGGGAGATACC. Translating it yields CASSLLSGGDT. In full, the CDR3 is CASSLLSGGDTYTF.

As to this clone: The read ends 3 residues shy of where the CDR3 ends; the end is completed using the germline J gene. V is TRBV12-5 and J is TRBJ1-2; D remains ambiguous. CDR1 is LGHNT and CDR2 is FRNRAP in the germline V gene. The CDR3 length is 11 residues. The CDR3: CASGRAGGYTF. The part of the CDR3 DNA that was read is TGTGCTAGTGGCCGGGCGGGAGGC. The full variable domain, rest sourced from reference TRBV12-5 and TRBJ1-2, is DARVTQTPRHKVTEMGQEVTMRCQPILGHNTVFWYRQTMMQGLELLAYFRNRAPLDDSGMPKDRFSAEMPDATLATLKIQPSEPRDSAVYFCASGRAGGYTFGSGTRLTVV.

To note about this clone: The DNA ends 3 residues before the CDR3 does, and the rest of the CDR3 is filled in from the germline J gene. The chain links TRBV19 to TRBJ1-1; TRBD1 is a possible D gene (6 bases). The CDR3 contains 14 residues. Germline CDR1 reads LNHDA; CDR2 reads SQIVND (reference sequence). The CDR3 bases that were read are TGTGCCAGTAGTATTCGGGGGGAATGGGACATT. Residues: CASSIRGEWDI. The entire CDR3 sequence reads CASSIRGEWDIAFF.

A note on this clone: The observed sequence ends 3 residues before the CDR3 terminus, with the missing tail filled in from the germline J gene. This chain uses TRBV6-4 with TRBJ1-4, with D maybe TRBD1 (6 bases). There are 14 residues in the CDR3. The V and J ends lost 3 bases and 7 bases respectively, with 12 bases between them. Germline CDR1 MRHNA, CDR2 SNTAGT. CDR3 DNA (partial): TGTGCCAGCAGTGAGCAGGGGTCCAGTGAAAAA. This codes for CASSEQGSSEK. The full CDR3 protein reads CASSEQGSSEKLFF.

Judged by frequency, this clone is medium-sized (0.01 to 0.1%). The read stops 3 residues short of the end of the CDR3; the missing end is completed from the germline J gene. V and J are TRBV29-1 and TRBJ2-2; TRBD1 agrees at 7 bases. Per the germline V gene, CDR1 is SQVTM and CDR2 is ANQGSEA. Trimming cost V 8 bases and J 1 base; bases outside gene matches: 4. The CDR3 has 13 residues. This chain's CDR3 is CSLRTGNTGELFF. The part of the CDR3 DNA that was read is TGCAGCTTACGGACAGGGAACACCGGGGAG.

As for this clone: The CDR3 goes on 3 residues after the read ends, and that part is filled in from the germline J gene. The chain combines TRBV19 with TRBJ1-4, with 11 nucleotides matching TRBD1. Germline V gene sequence: CDR1 LNHDA, CDR2 SQIVND (reference sequence). V lost 8 bases and J lost 10; bases outside the gene matches: 3. The CDR3 length is 12 residues. The CDR3: CASGQGAGKLFF. The sequenced part of the CDR3 DNA is TGTGCCAGTGGACAGGGGGCTGGAAAA.

In regard to this clone: The read gets to within 3 residues of the CDR3 end, and the germline J gene fills in the rest. The chain uses TRBV11-2 and TRBJ1-2; tentative D call: TRBD1 (6 bases). The CDR3 consists of 13 residues. CDR1 SGHAT and CDR2 FQNNGV come from the germline V gene. CDR3 residues: CASNQRGDNDYTF. The DNA read from the CDR3 is TGTGCCAGCAACCAGCGGGGGGACAATGAC.

With respect to this clone: The CDR3 extends 3 residues past the end of the read, so its final part is completed from the germline J gene. This sequence joins TRBV6-2 or TRBV6-3 and TRBJ2-4; TRBD1 aligns across 12 bases. The CDR3 extends over 17 amino acids. From germline, CDR1 is MNHEY and CDR2 SVGEGT. The CDR3 bases that were read are TGTGCCAGCAGGAACCGGGACAGGGGGCTAGAGGATCAGCCT. Protein: CASRNRDRGLEDQP. The CDR3 reads in full as CASRNRDRGLEDQPQYF.

Concerning this clone itself: The sequence runs out 3 residues before the end of the CDR3; the remainder is reconstructed from the germline J gene. The V call is TRBV18, the J call TRBJ1-6, with 7 bases that match TRBD1. This CDR3 is built from 14 residues. V shed 9 bases and J 8 bases; nucleotides not matched to a gene: 10. Germline CDR1 is KGHSH and CDR2 is LQKENI. The chain's CDR3 is CASSTDRIDSPLHF. The sequenced part of the CDR3 DNA is TGTGCCAGTTCAACGGACAGGATCGATTCACCC.

Comment on this clone: Read sequence stops 3 residues before the CDR3 end, and the germline J gene provides the missing end. The chain recombines TRBV2 with TRBJ2-3; the D gene is possibly TRBD2 (5 bases). V shed 9 bases and J shed 2 bases, with 15 bases lying between them. The germline CDR1 and CDR2 sequences are SNHLY and FYNNEI. This CDR3 region has 14 residues. The sequenced CDR3 bases are TGTGCCAGAGAGCGGTTGGAAGCCACAGATACG. Translating gives CARERLEATDT. The entire CDR3 sequence reads CARERLEATDTQYF.